These 26 T cell receptor beta chains were all obtained from the same sample, sequenced in a study of cytomegalovirus exposure and HLA in healthy donors. The PCR had 60 Vbeta and 13 Jbeta primers. TCRdb's copy holds only in-frame clones and misses some; the assay was immunoSEQ multiplex PCR. This sample lists about 110,000 clones; its ten largest clones have 3.7%. The sequenced sample consisted of PBMCs. These receptors were obtained from a man aged 30 to 45 in good health and CMV-seronegative.

The CDR3 nucleotides read TGTGCCAGCAGGGCTTCAATAGCCAAAAACATTCAGTACTTC. It encodes CASRASIAKNIQYF. The chain carries TRBV2 and TRBJ2-4; D uncertain. Per germline, CDR1 SNHLY and CDR2 FYNNEI. Trimming took 6 bases from V and 0 from J, leaving 9 bases between them. The CDR3 sequence is 14 residues long.

The chain employs TRBV6-1 and TRBJ1-1; D not resolved. Germline loops: CDR1 MNHNS, CDR2 SASEGT. CDR3 length: 12 residues. V shed 6 bases and J shed 6 bases, with 11 bases lying between them. The chain's CDR3 is CASRGPASEAFF. The CDR3 DNA reads as TGTGCCAGCAGGGGTCCAGCGTCTGAAGCTTTCTTT.

The J gene is TRBJ1-5, the V gene TRBV4-2; unclear D gene. CDR3 length equals 16 residues. Germline loops: CDR1 LGHNA, CDR2 YNFKEQ. Trimming shortened V by 2 bases and J by 2 bases, and 13 bases separated the two germline ends. The CDR3 region has the DNA TGTGCCAGCAGCCAAAGGATTGGAGCGCGCAATCAGCCCCAGCATTTT. It specifies CASSQRIGARNQPQHF.

The rearrangement uses TRBV13 and TRBJ2-5, with a weak D call TRBD1 (5 bases). The J call could be wrong; TRBJ2-7 is a better fit for the DNA end. Per germline, CDR1 PRHDT and CDR2 FYEKMQ (reference sequence). This CDR3 region has 12 residues. CDR3 DNA sequence: TGTGCCAGCAGCTTGGACACCTACGAGCAGTACTTC. As protein: CASSLDTYEQYF.

The chain carries TRBV6-5 and TRBJ2-2; TRBD2 agrees at 9 bases. The V and J ends lost 6 bases and 10 bases, in that order; junction bases with no gene match: 9. Germline CDR1 reads MNHEY; CDR2 reads SVGAGI. The CDR3 runs to 14 residues. The CDR3: CASRISGGREELFF. The CDR3 DNA reads TGTGCCAGCAGAATTAGCGGGGGAAGGGAGGAGCTGTTTTTT.

The chain carries TRBV6-1 and TRBJ2-1; D remains ambiguous. The CDR3 contains 16 residues. V dropped 4 bases and J dropped 1 base, with 14 bases sitting between them. Germline V lookup: CDR1 MNHNS, CDR2 SASEGT. CDR3 loop: CASSGQSANSYNEQFF. DNA of the CDR3: TGTGCCAGCAGTGGTCAGTCCGCCAATTCCTACAATGAGCAGTTCTTC.

This chain links TRBV27 with TRBJ2-7, with 11 positions matching TRBD1. Germline trimming cut 6 bases from V and 2 bases from J; bases unmatched to any gene: 3. The length of the CDR3 is 14 residues. Germline V gives CDR1 MNHEY, CDR2 SMNVEV (reference sequence). The CDR3 DNA reads TGTGCCAGCAGGGGGACAGGGGGAGCCTACGAGCAGTACTTC. Translation gives CASRGTGGAYEQYF.

The CDR3 DNA reads TGCGCCAGCAGCTTCCGGGGAGAGGGCACTGAAGCTTTCTTT. Its translation is CASSFRGEGTEAFF. The chain has TRBV5-1 and TRBJ1-1; D not certain. The CDR3 extends over 14 amino acids. V shed 2 bases and J shed 4 bases, with 12 bases lying between them. Germline V lookup: CDR1 SGHRS, CDR2 YFSETQ.

The V and J genes are TRBV27 and TRBJ2-7; D is uncertain. V dropped 4 bases and J dropped 0 bases, with 13 bases sitting between them. CDR3 length equals 15 residues. The germline CDR1 and CDR2 sequences are MNHEY and SMNVEV (reference sequence). CDR3 DNA: TGTGCCAGCAGTTATTCATCAACAAGCTCCTACGAGCAGTACTTC. Amino acids: CASSYSSTSSYEQYF.

In DNA, the CDR3 is TGTGCCAGCAGTCAGACTAGCGGGGCCCGAGAGACCCAGTACTTC. This codes for CASSQTSGARETQYF. This chain uses TRBV6-6 with TRBJ2-5; TRBD2 matches 11 bases. This CDR3 spans 15 amino acids. The germline V gene has CDR1 MNHNY and CDR2 SVGAGI (reference sequence). Unmatched junction bases numbered 6, after V lost 5 bases and J lost 4 bases.

J is TRBJ2-7 and V is TRBV6-1; D is perhaps TRBD1 (5 bases). V lost 4 bases, J lost 3 bases, and 7 bases lay in between. There are 12 residues in the CDR3. Germline V gives CDR1 MNHNS, CDR2 SASEGT. The CDR3 sequence: CASSVTGYEQYF. The DNA for the CDR3 is TGTGCCAGCAGTGTCACAGGCTACGAGCAGTACTTC.

The V and J genes are TRBV7-9 and TRBJ1-1; D gene unclear. CDR1 and CDR2 (germline): SEHNR, FQNEAQ (reference sequence). V was clipped by 5 bases and J by 3 bases, with 10 bases between them. The CDR3 loop spans 13 amino acids. The CDR3 DNA reads as TGTGCCAGCAGCGTCTCGGGTTACACTGAAGCTTTCTTT. Its protein is CASSVSGYTEAFF. The full variable domain, rest sourced from reference TRBV7-9 and TRBJ1-1, is DTGVSQNPRHKITKRGQNVTFRCDPISEHNRLYWYRQTLGQGPEFLTYFQNEAQLEKSRLLSDRFSAERPKGSFSTLEIQRTEQGDSAMYLCASSVSGYTEAFFGQGTRLTVV.

The V call is TRBV9, the J call TRBJ2-7; the D gene is possibly TRBD1 (5 bases). The V gene lost 4 bases and the J gene lost 0 bases, with 14 bases spanning the gap. This CDR3 has 15 residues. Germline V CDR1 and CDR2: SGDLS, YYNGEE. CDR3 amino acids: CASSSFTGSSYEQYF. The CDR3 nucleotides are TGTGCCAGCAGCAGTTTTACAGGATCCTCCTACGAGCAGTACTTC.

The CDR3 DNA reads as TGTGCCGCCAAGGACAGGGGCACTGAAGCTTTCTTT. Translated: CAAKDRGTEAFF. The V gene is TRBV28, the J gene TRBJ1-1; 9 positions agree with TRBD1. The germline CDR1 and CDR2 sequences are MDHEN and SYDVKM. The junction had 5 bases not matched to a gene; V was cut back by 11 bases and J by 4 bases. This CDR3 has 12 amino acids.

The J gene is TRBJ2-1, the V gene TRBV5-1; 8 bases match TRBD2. Germline CDR1 and CDR2: SGHRS and YFSETQ. V gave up 4 bases and J gave up 6 bases; unmatched junction bases: 9. CDR3 length: 15 amino acids. CDR3 DNA sequence: TGCGCCAGCAGCCCCCGGGGGGGCCTCCCCAATGAGCAGTTCTTC. Translating it yields CASSPRGGLPNEQFF.

This chain links TRBV7-8 with TRBJ1-5; tentatively, D is TRBD1 (6 bases). V was shortened by 1 base and J by 5 bases, with 12 bases between the two germline ends. The germline V gene encodes CDR1 SGHVS and CDR2 FQNEAQ. The CDR3 loop spans 15 amino acids. The CDR3 region is CASSLERTAYQPQHF. CDR3 nucleotide sequence: TGTGCCAGCAGCTTAGAGAGGACAGCTTATCAGCCCCAGCATTTT.

CDR3: CASSLGQSSGNTIYF. The CDR3 bases are TGTGCCAGCAGCTTAGGACAGTCCTCTGGAAACACCATATATTTT. The V gene is TRBV11-2, the J gene TRBJ1-3; D possibly corresponds to TRBD1 (5 bases). V gave up 1 base and J gave up 0 bases, with 7 bases separating them. CDR3 length: 15 residues. The germline CDR1 and CDR2 sequences are SGHAT and FQNNGV.

CDR3 DNA sequence: TGTGCCAGCAGCCTGTTATCAGGGGGCACTGAAGCTTTCTTT. This gives the protein CASSLLSGGTEAFF. The V gene is TRBV7-2, the J gene TRBJ1-1; 7 bases fit TRBD1. The CDR3 is 14 residues long. Germline trimming cut 5 bases from V and 4 bases from J; bases unmatched to any gene: 7. Germline V gene sequence: CDR1 SGHTA, CDR2 FQGNSA.

This chain links TRBV4-1 with TRBJ2-7; D remains ambiguous. The germline V gene encodes CDR1 MGHRA and CDR2 YSYEKL. This CDR3 spans 15 amino acids. The V and J ends lost 0 bases and 7 bases respectively, with 16 bases between them. The CDR3 is CASSQDFVLRKEQYF. The CDR3, as DNA: TGCGCCAGCAGCCAAGATTTTGTGCTCAGGAAAGAGCAGTACTTC.

V is TRBV6-5 and J is TRBJ2-3; D gene ambiguous. Trimming removed 2 bases at V and 0 bases at J, with 9 bases between. This CDR3 has 15 residues. Germline V CDR1 and CDR2: MNHEY, SVGAGI. The chain's CDR3 is CASSYARASTDTQYF. For the CDR3, the DNA is TGTGCCAGCAGTTACGCGAGAGCTAGCACAGATACGCAGTATTTT.

Notes on this clone: The junction does not match germline at one end; this may be a read error. At the DNA level, this CDR3 is encoded by other sequences in the same sample as well. The chain employs TRBV7-9 and TRBJ2-1, with 7 positions matching TRBD2. CDR3 size: 16 residues. Per germline, CDR1 SEHNR and CDR2 FQNEAQ (reference sequence). The CDR3 DNA reads as TGTGCCAGCAGCCTAGCCCTGGCGGGGGAGTACAATGAGCAGTTCTTC. Amino acid sequence: CASSLALAGEYNEQFF.

The gene calls are TRBV7-7 and TRBJ2-2; maybe TRBD2 (6 bases). This CDR3 is 14 amino acids long. The germline gives CDR1 SSHAT, CDR2 FNYEAQ (reference sequence). Trimming removed 1 base from V and 6 bases from J, with 9 bases in between. CDR3 sequence reads: CASSLGGGAGELFF. CDR3 nucleotides: TGTGCCAGCAGCTTAGGGGGAGGCGCCGGGGAGCTGTTTTTT. The whole variable domain, remainder taken from reference TRBV7-7 and TRBJ2-2, is GAGVSQSPRYKVTKRGQDVTLRCDPISSHATLYWYQQALGQGPEFLTYFNYEAQPDKSGLPSDRFSAERPEGSISTLTIQRTEQRDSAMYRCASSLGGGAGELFFGEGSRLTVL.

The V call is TRBV2, the J call TRBJ2-3; 8 bases line up with TRBD1. The germline V gene encodes CDR1 SNHLY and CDR2 FYNNEI. The CDR3 is made up of 14 amino acids. J lost 0 bases, V lost 6 bases, and 2 bases had no gene match. The CDR3 DNA reads as TGTGCCAGCAGACGGACAGGGAGCACAGATACGCAGTATTTT. This codes for CASRRTGSTDTQYF.

The rearrangement joins TRBV7-2 to TRBJ2-1; no clear D gene. The CDR3 contains 15 residues. The germline V gene has CDR1 SGHTA and CDR2 FQGNSA. V was shortened by 1 base and J by 3 bases, with 10 bases between the two germline ends. The CDR3 reads CASSLGQVYYNEQFF. The DNA of the CDR3 is TGTGCCAGCAGCTTAGGGCAGGTCTACTACAATGAGCAGTTCTTC.

The gene calls are TRBV5-6 and TRBJ2-1; 8 nucleotides line up with TRBD1. Trimming took 0 bases from V and 8 from J; bases not matched to a gene: 7. The CDR3 length is 15 residues. Germline CDR1 and CDR2: SGHDT and YYEEEE. The DNA for the CDR3 is TGTGCCAGCAGCTTGGGCAGGGGGCGCGCTCATGAGCAGTTCTTC. Protein: CASSLGRGRAHEQFF. The whole variable domain, remainder taken from reference TRBV5-6 and TRBJ2-1, is DAGVTQSPTHLIKTRGQQVTLRCSPKSGHDTVSWYQQALGQGPQFIFQYYEEEERQRGNFPDRFSGHQFPNYSSELNVNALLLGDSALYLCASSLGRGRAHEQFFGPGTRLTVL.

Regarding this clone: This specimen includes other DNA sequences encoding the same CDR3. The rearrangement uses TRBV18 and TRBJ2-2, with D tentatively TRBD2 (5 bases). V lost 3 bases, J lost 4 bases, and 6 bases lay in between. The CDR3 runs to 13 residues. Germline V gives CDR1 KGHSH, CDR2 LQKENI. The CDR3 DNA reads TGTGCCAGCTCACCCGCGGGCACCGGGGAGCTGTTTTTT. The encoded protein is CASSPAGTGELFF.